The source of this T cell receptor beta chain is a study of PD-L1 blockade in urothelial cancer. A note on this clone: The antigen is undetermined.

With 2 bases clipped from V and 3 bases from J, the junction kept 5 bases outside the gene matches. CDR1 is GTSNPN, CDR2 SVGIG, per germline (reference sequence). There are 15 residues in the CDR3. This sample's time point: pretreatment peripheral blood. A spike-in of synthetic TCR analog templates was added to each PCR. TCRdb's copy holds only in-frame clones and misses some; the assay was immunoSEQ multiplex PCR. The sample has about 17,000 clones, around 89% seen once. Regarding the study as a whole: By 3 weeks, tumor-associated blood clones had expanded more in durable-benefit patients.

The chain links TRBV30 to TRBJ1-3; 9 bases align to TRBD1. This sequence originates from a man between 65 and 85 years old with urothelial cancer. The specimen was PBMCs, collected around atezolizumab (anti-PD-L1) treatment. CDR3 loop: CAWSRGTGYGNTIYF. CDR3 bases: TGTGCCTGGAGTCGGGGGACAGGGTATGGAAACACCATATATTTT.